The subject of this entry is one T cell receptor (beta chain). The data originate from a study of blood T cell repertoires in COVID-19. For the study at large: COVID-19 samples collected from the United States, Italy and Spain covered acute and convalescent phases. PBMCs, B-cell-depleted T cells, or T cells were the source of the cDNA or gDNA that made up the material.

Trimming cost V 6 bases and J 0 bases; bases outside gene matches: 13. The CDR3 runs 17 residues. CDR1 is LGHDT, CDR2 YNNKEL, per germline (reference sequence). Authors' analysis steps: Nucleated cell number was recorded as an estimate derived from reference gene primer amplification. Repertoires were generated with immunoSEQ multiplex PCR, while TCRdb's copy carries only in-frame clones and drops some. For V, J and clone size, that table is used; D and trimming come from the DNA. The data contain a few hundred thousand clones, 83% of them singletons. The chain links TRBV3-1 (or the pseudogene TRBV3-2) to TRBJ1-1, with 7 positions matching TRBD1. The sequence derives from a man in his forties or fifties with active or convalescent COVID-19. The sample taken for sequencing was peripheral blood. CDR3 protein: CASRIGQVGGLNTEAFF. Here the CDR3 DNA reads TGTGCCAGCAGAATCGGACAGGTTGGGGGATTGAACACTGAAGCTTTCTTT.